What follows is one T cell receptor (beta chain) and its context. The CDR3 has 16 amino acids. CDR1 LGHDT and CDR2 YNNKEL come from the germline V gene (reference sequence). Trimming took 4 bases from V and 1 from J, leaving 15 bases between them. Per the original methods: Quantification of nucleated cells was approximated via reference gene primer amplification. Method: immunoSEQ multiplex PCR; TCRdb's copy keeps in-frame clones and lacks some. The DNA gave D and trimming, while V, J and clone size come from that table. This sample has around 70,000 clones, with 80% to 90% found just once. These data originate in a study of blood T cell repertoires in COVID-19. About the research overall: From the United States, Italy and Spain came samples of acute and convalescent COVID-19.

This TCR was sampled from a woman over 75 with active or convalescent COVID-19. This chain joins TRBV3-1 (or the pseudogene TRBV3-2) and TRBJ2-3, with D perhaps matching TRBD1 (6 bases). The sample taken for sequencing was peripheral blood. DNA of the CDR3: TGTGCCAGCAGCCGGGACATCGCCCACGGCACAGATACGCAGTATTTT. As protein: CASSRDIAHGTDTQYF.